This T cell receptor beta chain was sequenced for a study of patients and donors after allogeneic stem cell transplantation. TCRdb reanalysed the RT-PCR reads using MiXCR and keeps one entry per CDR3 protein. The sample yields approximately 200,000 distinct CDR3 sequences, 35% to 45% seen once. Source material: blood, either unsorted or a sorted T cell fraction (not recorded which). The TCR sequence derives from a human donor who was either an allogeneic HSCT recipient or a stem cell or donor lymphocyte infusion donor (not recorded which). It is not recorded whose cells these are; they may come from a transplant donor.

The CDR3 nucleotides read TGTGCCAGCAGCCCCGGACAGGGGATTTCTCTCAGCTCTGGGGCCAACGTCCTGACTTTC. It codes for CASSPGQGISLSSGANVLTF. The chain combines TRBV6-6 with TRBJ2-6; 9 bases map to TRBD1. This CDR3 spans 20 amino acids. V gave up 6 bases and J gave up 0 bases; unmatched junction bases: 15. Germline V gene lookup returns CDR1 MNHNY and CDR2 SVGAGI (reference sequence).